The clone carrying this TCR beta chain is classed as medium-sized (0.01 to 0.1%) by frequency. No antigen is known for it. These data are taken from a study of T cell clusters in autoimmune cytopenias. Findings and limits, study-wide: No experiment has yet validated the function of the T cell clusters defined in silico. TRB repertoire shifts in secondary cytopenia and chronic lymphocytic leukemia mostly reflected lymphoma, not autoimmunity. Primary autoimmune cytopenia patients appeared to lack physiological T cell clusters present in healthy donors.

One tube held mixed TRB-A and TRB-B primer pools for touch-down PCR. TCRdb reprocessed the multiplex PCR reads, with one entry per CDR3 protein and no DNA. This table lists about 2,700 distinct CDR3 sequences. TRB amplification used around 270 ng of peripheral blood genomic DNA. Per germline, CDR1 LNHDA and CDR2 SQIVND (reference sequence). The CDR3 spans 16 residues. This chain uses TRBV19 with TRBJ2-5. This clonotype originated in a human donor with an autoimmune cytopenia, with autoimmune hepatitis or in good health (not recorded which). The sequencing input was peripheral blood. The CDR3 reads CASSVRIGGYQETQYF.